This T cell receptor beta chain was recorded in a study of CD8 T cells in ankylosing spondylitis. CDR3 size: 15 residues. V lost 0 bases to trimming and J lost 2 bases, with 11 bases between them. Germline values: CDR1 KGHSH, CDR2 LQKENI. TCRdb called the 5' RACE reads again in MiXCR, with one record for every CDR3 protein. Here the sample spans 350,000 or so distinct CDR3 sequences, under 15% being singletons. The material sequenced was blood, either unsorted or a sorted T cell fraction (not recorded which). The chain uses TRBV18 and TRBJ2-7; the D gene is possibly TRBD2 (6 bases). The clonotype was recovered from a male donor with ankylosing spondylitis or in good health (not recorded which). DNA of the CDR3: TGTGCCAGCTCACCACCGGGACTTAAGACCTACGAGCAGTACTTC. This codes for CASSPPGLKTYEQYF. Full variable domain (outside the CDR3, taken from reference TRBV18 and TRBJ2-7): NAGVMQNPRHLVRRRGQEARLRCSPMKGHSHVYWYRQLPEEGLKFMVYLQKENIIDESGMPKERFSAEFPKEGPSILRIQQVVRGDSAAYFCASSPPGLKTYEQYFGPGTRLTVT.